These 14 T cell receptor beta chains were all obtained from the same sample, sequenced in a study of blood T cells in healthy people across ages. Sample-barcoded 5' priming and a J-beta primer mix drove a second PCR of about 6 to 12 cycles. MiXCR, applied by TCRdb to the 5' RACE reads, yields one record per CDR3 protein. The profile shows 700,000 to 950,000 distinct CDR3 sequences, more than 40% of them singletons. Sequencing was performed on blood. The receptors here all came from a woman between 55 and 75 years old in good health.

A few counts support this clonotype. The rearrangement joins TRBV7-2 to TRBJ2-1; D gene unclear. The CDR3 covers 15 residues. Trimming took 1 base from V and 3 from J, leaving 10 bases between them. CDR1 and CDR2 from the germline V gene are SGHTA and FQGNSA. The CDR3 protein is CASSLGLDLYNEQFF. Here the CDR3 DNA reads TGTGCCAGCAGCTTAGGTCTGGACCTCTACAATGAGCAGTTCTTC.

This clonotype was counted a few times. In nucleotides, the CDR3 is TGCGCCAGCAGACCCTCGACTAGCACAGATACGCAGTATTTT. This gives the protein CASRPSTSTDTQYF. The chain has TRBV5-1 and TRBJ2-3; D unclear. With 5 bases removed from V and 0 bases from J, the gap between germline ends came to 10 bases. Germline V gene sequence: CDR1 SGHRS, CDR2 YFSETQ. CDR3 size: 14 residues.

This clonotype occurred a few times. The V and J genes are TRBV5-1 and TRBJ1-1, with D possibly being TRBD1 (5 bases). Germline CDR1 reads SGHRS; CDR2 reads YFSETQ. V shed 4 bases and J shed 1 base, with 11 bases lying between them. There are 14 residues in the CDR3. This CDR3 is CASSVGDQNTEAFF. The CDR3 region has the DNA TGCGCCAGCAGCGTAGGGGACCAGAACACTGAAGCTTTCTTT.

This clonotype showed up just a few times. The V and J genes are TRBV12-3 or TRBV12-4 and TRBJ2-7; D might be TRBD2 (6 bases). Trimming shortened V by 6 bases and J by 3 bases, and 15 bases separated the two germline ends. The CDR3 covers 14 residues. The CDR3 nucleotides read TGTGCCAGCAGCCTTTTGGAGGGATTCTACGAGCAGTACTTC. Translation: CASSLLEGFYEQYF.

J is TRBJ2-3 and V is TRBV20-1; TRBD2 matches at 9 bases. Trimming cost V 0 bases and J 4 bases; bases outside gene matches: 5. The CDR3 sequence is 15 residues long. CDR1 DFQATT and CDR2 SNEGSKA come from the germline V gene (reference sequence). The CDR3 loop is CSARDPSGDPDTQYF. The CDR3 coding sequence is TGCAGTGCTAGAGATCCTAGCGGGGATCCAGATACGCAGTATTTT.

The chain employs TRBV20-1 and TRBJ2-5; the D gene is possibly TRBD2 (5 bases). There are 13 residues in the CDR3. Trimming stripped 3 bases from V and 5 bases from J, with 13 bases between. The germline V gene encodes CDR1 DFQATT and CDR2 SNEGSKA (reference sequence). The CDR3 region is CSARARVGETQYF. The CDR3, as DNA: TGCAGTGCTAGGGCGAGGGTCGGGGAGACCCAGTACTTC.

This chain uses TRBV5-1 with TRBJ2-1, with 13 bases fitting TRBD2. Germline V gives CDR1 SGHRS, CDR2 YFSETQ. The CDR3 sequence is 17 residues long. After removal of 0 bases from V and 6 bases from J, the junction contained 6 bases not matched to a gene. CDR3 nucleotide sequence: TGCGCCAGCAGCTTGGAAGGGGGACTAGCGGGATCCAATGAGCAGTTCTTC. This codes for CASSLEGGLAGSNEQFF.

CDR3 in amino acids: CSASLGGETQYF. The CDR3 nucleotides read TGCAGTGCTAGTCTGGGGGGGGAGACCCAGTACTTC. The J gene is TRBJ2-5, the V gene TRBV20-1; 7 bases agree with TRBD2. Germline-derived CDR1 and CDR2 are DFQATT and SNEGSKA (reference sequence). V lost 3 bases and J lost 5; bases outside the gene matches: 3. This CDR3 is 12 amino acids long.

This clonotype was found a few times. A read error is possible here, since a much larger clone lies one base away. V gene TRBV6-2 or TRBV6-3 combines with J gene TRBJ2-1, with no clear D. Germline V gene lookup returns CDR1 MNHEY and CDR2 SVGEGT. The CDR3 length is 14 residues. The CDR3 DNA follows: TGTGCCAGCAGTATAGAAGACTCCTACGATGAGCAGTTCTTC. This encodes CASSIEDSYDEQFF.

The J gene is TRBJ2-1, the V gene TRBV6-5, with 9 bases aligning to TRBD2. This CDR3 contains 16 residues. Per the germline V gene, CDR1 is MNHEY and CDR2 is SVGAGI. The ends lost 0 bases at V and 4 bases at J; junction bases unmatched: 4. Written as DNA, the CDR3 is TGTGCCAGCAGTTACTCGCCCAGCGGGGGGTACAATGAGCAGTTCTTC. Protein sequence: CASSYSPSGGYNEQFF.

The chain's CDR3 is CSVEESYEKVKAFF. The CDR3 bases are TGCAGCGTTGAAGAGTCGTACGAAAAGGTTAAAGCTTTCTTT. The chain couples TRBV29-1 to TRBJ1-1; unclear D gene. Trimming removed 0 bases from V and 9 bases from J, with 17 bases in between. The length of the CDR3 is 14 residues. CDR1 is SQVTM, CDR2 ANQGSEA, per germline.

The chain recombines TRBV3-1 with TRBJ1-4; 7 nucleotides match TRBD1. From germline, CDR1 is LGHDT and CDR2 YNNKEL (reference sequence). The J segment lost 8 bases and the V segment lost 5 bases, leaving 11 bases of the junction unmatched. CDR3 length: 15 residues. The CDR3 loop reads CASSTTQGVEEKLFF. In DNA, the CDR3 is TGTGCCAGCAGCACTACTCAGGGGGTTGAGGAAAAACTGTTTTTT.

This clonotype has just a few counts. The chain joins TRBV6-5 to TRBJ2-3, with D maybe TRBD1 (6 bases). There are 12 residues in the CDR3. Germline V lookup: CDR1 MNHEY, CDR2 SVGAGI. Trimming removed 4 bases at V and 9 bases at J, with 11 bases between. The CDR3 DNA reads TGTGCCAGCAGTTTAAGGGGGACCACGCAGTATTTT. This translates into CASSLRGTTQYF.

A word on this clonotype: This could be a read error, since a much larger clone is one nucleotide away. The chain combines TRBV4-2 with TRBJ2-3; D is perhaps TRBD2 (6 bases). The CDR3 loop spans 16 amino acids. The V gene's germline CDR1 is LGHNA and CDR2 YNFKEQ. The DNA of the CDR3 is TGTACCAGCAGCCAAGTTCCGGGACTCGGCACAGATACGCAGTATTTT. Its protein is CTSSQVPGLGTDTQYF.